Each of the 12 T cell receptor beta chains below was sequenced from the same sample in a study of T cells in lung cancer brain metastases. Sequencing was performed with immunoSEQ multiplex PCR; in TCRdb, only in-frame clones are kept and a portion is missing. The table records about 1,000 clones, approximately 93% of them present only once. Sample: tumor tissue from the primary lung tumor. The source of these receptors is a woman between 40 and 50 years old with non-small cell lung cancer.

This chain connects TRBV18 to TRBJ1-4; the match to TRBD1 covers 10 bases. The CDR3 is 17 amino acids. The trim removed 6 bases at V and 2 bases at J, leaving 9 bases unmatched. Germline CDR1 KGHSH, CDR2 LQKENI. CDR3 sequence reads: CASSPNRQGATNEKLFF. The CDR3 DNA is TGTGCCAGCTCGCCCAATCGACAGGGGGCGACTAATGAAAAACTGTTTTTT.

The chain combines TRBV11-2 with TRBJ2-3, with TRBD2 identical over 8 bases. This CDR3 region has 18 residues. The V gene end was trimmed by 2 bases and the J gene end by 2 bases; junction bases not matched to a gene: 12. Germline CDR1 reads SGHAT; CDR2 reads FQNNGV. The chain's CDR3 is CASSLSSTAGGDTDTQYF. The DNA for the CDR3 is TGTGCCAGCAGCTTAAGTTCGACTGCCGGGGGGGACACAGATACGCAGTATTTT.

V gene TRBV7-9 combines with J gene TRBJ1-4, with D maybe TRBD1 (6 bases). V gave up 6 bases and J gave up 8 bases, with 16 bases separating them. This CDR3 spans 14 amino acids. Germline V gives CDR1 SEHNR, CDR2 FQNEAQ (reference sequence). The CDR3 spells CASSITGSREKLFF. Here the CDR3 DNA reads TGTGCCAGCAGTATAACAGGGTCAAGGGAAAAACTGTTTTTT. The variable domain in full, with the rest retrieved from reference TRBV7-9 and TRBJ1-4, is DTGVSQNPRHKITKRGQNVTFRCDPISEHNRLYWYRQTLGQGPEFLTYFQNEAQLEKSRLLSDRFSAERPKGSFSTLEIQRTEQGDSAMYLCASSITGSREKLFFGSGTQLSVL.

The chain links TRBV5-4 to TRBJ2-7; D is unclear. This CDR3 contains 13 residues. The germline CDR1 and CDR2 sequences are SGHNT and YYREEE (reference sequence). V lost 4 bases and J lost 6, with 14 bases in between. The CDR3: CASSDGLVPEQYF. In DNA, the CDR3 is TGTGCCAGCAGCGATGGGCTCGTCCCCGAGCAGTACTTC.

This clone was detected a few times. The V and J genes are TRBV14 and TRBJ1-4; TRBD1 agrees at 9 bases. The V segment lost 4 bases and the J segment 5 bases; nucleotides outside the gene matches: 8. Per the germline V gene, CDR1 is SGHDN and CDR2 is FVKESK. The CDR3 is 16 amino acids. The CDR3 DNA sequence: TGTGCCAGCAGCCCACCACCACAGGGGGCGAATGAAAAACTGTTTTTT. As protein: CASSPPPQGANEKLFF. The full variable domain, rest sourced from reference TRBV14 and TRBJ1-4, is EAGVTQFPSHSVIEKGQTVTLRCDPISGHDNLYWYRRVMGKEIKFLLHFVKESKQDESGMPNNRFLAERTGGTYSTLKVQPAELEDSGVYFCASSPPPQGANEKLFFGSGTQLSVL.

The chain has TRBV29-1 and TRBJ2-7; no clear D gene. The CDR3 extends over 12 amino acids. V lost 8 bases and J lost 1, with 12 bases in between. CDR1 SQVTM and CDR2 ANQGSEA come from the germline V gene. The CDR3 DNA reads as TGCAGCCAGACTGGTAGTTCCTACGAGCAGTACTTC. Protein: CSQTGSSYEQYF.

This clone showed up just once. The gene calls are TRBV30 and TRBJ1-4, with D hard to call. Trimming took 2 bases from V and 8 from J, leaving 18 bases between them. Looked up from germline, CDR1 is GTSNPN and CDR2 is SVGIG (reference sequence). The CDR3 is 15 amino acids. Written as DNA, the CDR3 is TGTGCCTGGAGTCCCTTAGTCCCGAGGGTGGAAAAACTGTTTTTT. Translated: CAWSPLVPRVEKLFF.

The V call is TRBV6-5, the J call TRBJ1-2; TRBD1 matches at 8 bases. The germline CDR1 and CDR2 sequences are MNHEY and SVGAGI. This CDR3 comprises 12 residues. The V gene end was trimmed by 6 bases and the J gene end by 8 bases; junction bases not matched to a gene: 5. CDR3 sequence: CASSPQGAGYTF. DNA for the CDR3: TGTGCCAGCAGCCCCCAGGGGGCGGGCTACACCTTC.

The J gene is TRBJ2-1, the V gene TRBV18, with TRBD1 matching 10 bases. This CDR3 is built from 14 residues. CDR1 is KGHSH and CDR2 is LQKENI in the germline V gene. V dropped 7 bases and J dropped 6; count of bases not matched to a gene: 6. The CDR3 reads CASYSGTGANEQFF. The CDR3 DNA reads TGTGCCAGCTATTCCGGGACAGGGGCCAATGAGCAGTTCTTC. Full variable domain (rest looked up from reference TRBV18 and TRBJ2-1): NAGVMQNPRHLVRRRGQEARLRCSPMKGHSHVYWYRQLPEEGLKFMVYLQKENIIDESGMPKERFSAEFPKEGPSILRIQQVVRGDSAAYFCASYSGTGANEQFFGPGTRLTVL.

V usage is TRBV4-1 and J usage is TRBJ1-1; D unresolved. Per the germline V gene, CDR1 is MGHRA and CDR2 is YSYEKL. V was trimmed by 4 bases and J by 0 bases, leaving 9 bases between them. This CDR3 spans 14 amino acids. CDR3 region: CASSRNRVNTEAFF. The CDR3 DNA follows: TGCGCCAGCAGCCGGAATAGGGTGAACACTGAAGCTTTCTTT.

As to this clone: The junction departs from the called germline gene at one end, perhaps through a read error. The chain has TRBV27 and TRBJ2-1, with D unresolved. Germline V lookup: CDR1 MNHEY, CDR2 SMNVEV (reference sequence). The CDR3 consists of 15 residues. The CDR3 bases are TGTGCCAGCAGTATATCTAGACCGACCTACAATGAGCAGTTCTTC. Translating it yields CASSISRPTYNEQFF.

The chain employs TRBV5-1 and TRBJ1-2; D not resolved. The CDR3 length is 18 residues. V gave up 4 bases and J gave up 0 bases, with 22 bases separating them. Germline lookup yields CDR1 SGHRS and CDR2 YFSETQ. The CDR3 DNA reads TGCGCCAGCAGCCTGACGACGCCAGACCTCTCGTCTAACTATGGCTACACCTTC. Amino acids: CASSLTTPDLSSNYGYTF.